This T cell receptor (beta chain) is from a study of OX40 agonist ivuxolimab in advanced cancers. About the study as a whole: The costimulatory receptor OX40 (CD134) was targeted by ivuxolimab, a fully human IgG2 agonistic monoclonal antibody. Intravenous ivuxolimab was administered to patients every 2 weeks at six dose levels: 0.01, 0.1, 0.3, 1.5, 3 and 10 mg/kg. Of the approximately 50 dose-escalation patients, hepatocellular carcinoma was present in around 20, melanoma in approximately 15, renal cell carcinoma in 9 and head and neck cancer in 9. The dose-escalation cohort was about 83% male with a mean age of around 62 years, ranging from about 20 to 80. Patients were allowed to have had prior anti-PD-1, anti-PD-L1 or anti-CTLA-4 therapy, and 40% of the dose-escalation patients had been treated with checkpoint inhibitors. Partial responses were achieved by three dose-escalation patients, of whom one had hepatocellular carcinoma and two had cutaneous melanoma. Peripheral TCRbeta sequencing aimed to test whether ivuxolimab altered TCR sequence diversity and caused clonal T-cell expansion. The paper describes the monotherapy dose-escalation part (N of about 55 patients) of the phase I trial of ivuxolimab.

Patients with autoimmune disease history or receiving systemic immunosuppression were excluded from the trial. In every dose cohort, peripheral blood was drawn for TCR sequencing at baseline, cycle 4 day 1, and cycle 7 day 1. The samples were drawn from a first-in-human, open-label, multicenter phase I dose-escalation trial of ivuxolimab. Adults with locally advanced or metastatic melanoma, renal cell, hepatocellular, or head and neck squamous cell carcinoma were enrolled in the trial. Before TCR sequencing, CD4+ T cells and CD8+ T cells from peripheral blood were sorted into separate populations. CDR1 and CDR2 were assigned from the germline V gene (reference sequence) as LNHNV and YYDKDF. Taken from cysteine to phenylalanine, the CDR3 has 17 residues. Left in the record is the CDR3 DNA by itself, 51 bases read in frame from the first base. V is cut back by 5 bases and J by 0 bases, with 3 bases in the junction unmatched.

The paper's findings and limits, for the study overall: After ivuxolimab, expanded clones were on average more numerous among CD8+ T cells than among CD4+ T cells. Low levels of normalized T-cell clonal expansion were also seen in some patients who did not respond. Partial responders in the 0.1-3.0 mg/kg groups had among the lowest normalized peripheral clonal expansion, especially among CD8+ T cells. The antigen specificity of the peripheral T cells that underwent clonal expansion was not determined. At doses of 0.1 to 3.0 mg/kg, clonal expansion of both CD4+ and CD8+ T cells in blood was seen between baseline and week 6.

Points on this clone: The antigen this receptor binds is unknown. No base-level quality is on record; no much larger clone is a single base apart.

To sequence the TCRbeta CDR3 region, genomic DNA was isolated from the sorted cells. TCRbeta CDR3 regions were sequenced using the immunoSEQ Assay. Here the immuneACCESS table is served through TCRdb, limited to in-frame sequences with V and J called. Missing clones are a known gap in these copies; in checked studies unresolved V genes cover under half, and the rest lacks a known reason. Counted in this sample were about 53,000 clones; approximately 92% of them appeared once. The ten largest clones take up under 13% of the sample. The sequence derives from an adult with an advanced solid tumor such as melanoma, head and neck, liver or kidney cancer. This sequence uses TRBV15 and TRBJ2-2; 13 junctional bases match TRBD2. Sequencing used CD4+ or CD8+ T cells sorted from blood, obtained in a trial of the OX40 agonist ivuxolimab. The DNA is TGTGCCACCAGCGGGGGACTAGCGGGGACGAACACCGGGGAGCTGTTTTTT. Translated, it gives CATSGGLAGTNTGELFF.